This note documents a single T cell receptor (beta chain) sequence. Authors' analysis steps: Nucleated cell number was recorded as an estimate derived from reference gene primer amplification. The repertoire was sequenced with immunoSEQ multiplex PCR; TCRdb's copy has only in-frame clones and lacks some. The V and J calls and the clone size are those of that table, but D and trimming were determined from the DNA. The table has about 81,000 clones, around 82% seen once. These data belong to a study of blood T cell repertoires in COVID-19. The overall study: COVID-19 samples from acute and convalescent phases originated in the United States, Italy and Spain. From T cells, B-cell-depleted T cells, or PBMCs came the material, which was cDNA or gDNA.

The CDR3 consists of 14 residues. Trimming removed 7 bases at V and 11 bases at J, with 23 bases between. Germline V gives CDR1 MDHEN, CDR2 SYDVKM. V and J are TRBV28 and TRBJ1-1, with no clear D. This sequence was found in a man aged 55-75 years with acute or convalescent COVID-19. The sequenced sample was peripheral blood. CDR3 sequence reads: CASTSRARGRRAFF. In nucleotides, the CDR3 is TGTGCCAGCACTTCCCGAGCCAGAGGGAGAAGGGCTTTCTTT. Full variable domain (missing parts from reference TRBV28 and TRBJ1-1): DVKVTQSSRYLVKRTGEKVFLECVQDMDHENMFWYRQDPGLGLRLIYFSYDVKMKEKGDIPEGYSVSREKKERFSLILESASTNQTSMYLCASTSRARGRRAFFGQGTRLTVV.